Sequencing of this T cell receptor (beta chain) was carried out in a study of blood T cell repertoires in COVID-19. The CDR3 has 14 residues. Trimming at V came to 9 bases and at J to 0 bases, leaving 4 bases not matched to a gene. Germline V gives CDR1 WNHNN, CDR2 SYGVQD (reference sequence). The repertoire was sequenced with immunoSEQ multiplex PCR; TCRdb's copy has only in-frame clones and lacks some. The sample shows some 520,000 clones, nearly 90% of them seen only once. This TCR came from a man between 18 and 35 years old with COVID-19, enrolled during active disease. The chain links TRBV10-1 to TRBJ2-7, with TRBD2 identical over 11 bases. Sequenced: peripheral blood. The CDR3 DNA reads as TGCGCCAGGCCTACTAGCGGGAGCTCCTACGAGCAGTACTTC. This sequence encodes CARPTSGSSYEQYF.